This T cell receptor beta chain was sequenced for a study of blood T cell repertoires in COVID-19. In its sample, this clone was seen once. The germline gives CDR1 GTSNPN, CDR2 SVGIG (reference sequence). V lost 0 bases and J 4 bases, leaving 10 bases between the germline ends. This CDR3 has 14 amino acids. This table comes from immunoSEQ multiplex PCR, and its TCRdb copy is limited to in-frame clones, with some not included. The table shows 57,000 or so clones, with around 85% occurring only once. This chain connects TRBV30 to TRBJ2-1, with D perhaps TRBD1 (5 bases). The receptor comes from a human donor in a cohort sampled during active COVID-19. Sequencing was performed on peripheral blood. CDR3 sequence (DNA): TGTGCCTGGAGTGTGCGGCAGGGATACAATGAGCAGTTCTTC. It codes for CAWSVRQGYNEQFF.